The 21 T cell receptor beta chains presented below share a single source sample, sequenced in a study of blood T cell repertoires in COVID-19. The assay was immunoSEQ multiplex PCR, and TCRdb's table has in-frame clones only and misses some. Of 200,000 or so clones listed, roughly nine tenths are singletons. Sample: peripheral blood. The receptors originated from a man in his sixties or seventies with active or convalescent COVID-19.

The CDR3 loop is CASSLVGVEGNTIYF. The CDR3 region has the DNA TGTGCCAGCAGTTTAGTAGGGGTCGAAGGAAACACCATATATTTT. J is TRBJ1-3 and V is TRBV28; a weak D match, TRBD1 (5 bases). Germline V gives CDR1 MDHEN, CDR2 SYDVKM. The CDR3 covers 15 residues. The ends were cut back, 2 bases at V and 4 bases at J, with 12 bases in the middle.

The V call is TRBV7-8, the J call TRBJ1-6; 7 nucleotides match TRBD1. Germline CDR1 SGHVS, CDR2 FQNEAQ. The junction had 2 bases not matched to a gene; V was cut back by 2 bases and J by 7 bases. The CDR3 spans 14 residues. As DNA, the CDR3 is TGTGCCAGCAGCTTACAGGGGGGAAATTCACCCCTCCACTTT. Translation: CASSLQGGNSPLHF. The complete variable domain, with remaining parts taken from reference TRBV7-8 and TRBJ1-6, reads GAGVSQSPRYKVAKRGQDVALRCDPISGHVSLFWYQQALGQGPEFLTYFQNEAQLDKSGLPSDRFFAERPEGSVSTLKIQRTQQEDSAVYLCASSLQGGNSPLHFGNGTRLTVT.

The V gene is TRBV3-1 (or the pseudogene TRBV3-2), the J gene TRBJ1-6, with D perhaps TRBD1 (6 bases). The ends were cut back, 0 bases at V and 10 bases at J, with 13 bases in the middle. This CDR3 contains 15 residues. CDR1 is LGHDT, CDR2 YNNKEL, per germline (reference sequence). CDR3: CASSQDAQGSSPLHF. In nucleotides, the CDR3 is TGTGCCAGCAGCCAAGATGCCCAGGGGTCCTCACCCCTCCACTTT.

CDR3 in amino acids: CASSLGLAATDTQYF. DNA of the CDR3: TGTGCCAGCAGCTTAGGACTAGCGGCCACAGATACGCAGTATTTT. This chain uses TRBV7-6 with TRBJ2-3, with 9 bases matching TRBD2. The germline gives CDR1 SGHVS, CDR2 FNYEAQ. The CDR3 runs to 15 residues. The V and J ends lost 1 base and 2 bases, in that order; junction bases with no gene match: 1. Full variable domain (remainder filled in from reference TRBV7-6 and TRBJ2-3): GAGVSQSPRYKVTKRGQDVALRCDPISGHVSLYWYRQALGQGPEFLTYFNYEAQQDKSGLPNDRFSAERPEGSISTLTIQRTEQRDSAMYRCASSLGLAATDTQYFGPGTRLTVL.

This clone has just a few counts. This sequence joins TRBV6-5 and TRBJ2-7; a weak D match, TRBD2 (5 bases). Trimming cost V 0 bases and J 3 bases, with 9 bases left between them. Germline V gives CDR1 MNHEY, CDR2 SVGAGI. The CDR3 is 14 residues long. CDR3 region: CASSYSFGNYEQYF. CDR3 nucleotide sequence: TGTGCCAGCAGTTACTCGTTCGGGAACTACGAGCAGTACTTC.

The chain uses TRBV28 and TRBJ1-6, with unresolved D. The germline gives CDR1 MDHEN, CDR2 SYDVKM. With 10 bases removed from V and 5 bases from J, the gap between germline ends came to 27 bases. This CDR3 comprises 18 residues. CDR3 nucleotide sequence: TGTGCCATCACACGTGGCGTGGCAGGATGGGCAAATAATTCACCCCTCCACTTT. Translated, it gives CAITRGVAGWANNSPLHF.

J is TRBJ1-5 and V is TRBV28; 9 bases agree with TRBD1. The germline V gene has CDR1 MDHEN and CDR2 SYDVKM. J lost 6 bases, V lost 8 bases, and 11 bases had no gene match. This CDR3 has 15 residues. CDR3 region: CASDPLGQGRQPQHF. DNA of the CDR3: TGTGCCAGCGATCCTTTGGGACAGGGCCGTCAGCCCCAGCATTTT. The full variable domain, rest sourced from reference TRBV28 and TRBJ1-5, is DVKVTQSSRYLVKRTGEKVFLECVQDMDHENMFWYRQDPGLGLRLIYFSYDVKMKEKGDIPEGYSVSREKKERFSLILESASTNQTSMYLCASDPLGQGRQPQHFGDGTRLSIL.

The chain joins TRBV19 to TRBJ2-7; 9 bases are shared with TRBD1. This CDR3 has 15 amino acids. From germline, CDR1 is LNHDA and CDR2 SQIVND (reference sequence). V lost 7 bases to trimming and J lost 1 base; unmatched junction nucleotides: 8. CDR3 DNA sequence: TGTGCCAGTACCCGGACAGGGGACACATCCTACGAGCAGTACTTC. Residues: CASTRTGDTSYEQYF.

The CDR3 loop reads CASSLGSSGAQYF. In nucleotides, the CDR3 is TGTGCCAGCAGCTTGGGGTCTAGTGGAGCCCAGTACTTC. The V and J genes are TRBV5-4 and TRBJ2-5, with unresolved D. This CDR3 contains 13 residues. The V and J ends lost 0 bases and 9 bases respectively, with 12 bases between them. Germline V lookup: CDR1 SGHNT, CDR2 YYREEE (reference sequence).

V usage is TRBV30 and J usage is TRBJ1-1; D is possibly TRBD1 (5 bases). Between the trimmed V and J ends, which lost 0 bases and 4 bases, there was a span of 15 bases. CDR3 length: 15 residues. Germline V gives CDR1 GTSNPN, CDR2 SVGIG (reference sequence). CDR3 DNA sequence: TGTGCCTGGAGTGTAGCGGGGGGAATGGTCACTGAAGCTTTCTTT. Translation gives CAWSVAGGMVTEAFF.

This sequence joins TRBV14 and TRBJ2-3, with TRBD2 matching 10 bases. The CDR3 contains 16 residues. Germline loops: CDR1 SGHDN, CDR2 FVKESK. The V segment lost 1 base and the J segment 4 bases; nucleotides outside the gene matches: 5. The chain's CDR3 is CASSQALAGAADTQYF. CDR3 sequence (DNA): TGTGCCAGCAGCCAAGCCCTAGCGGGAGCAGCAGATACGCAGTATTTT.

V is TRBV11-3 and J is TRBJ1-1, with D unresolved. Germline V gene data show CDR1 as SGHNT and CDR2 as YENEEA. Trimming took off 2 bases at V and 1 base at J, with 8 bases between the two ends. This CDR3 has 14 residues. This CDR3 is CASSLSGGNTEAFF. CDR3 nucleotide sequence: TGTGCCAGCAGCTTAAGCGGAGGGAACACTGAAGCTTTCTTT.

CDR3 nucleotides: TGTGCCAGCAGCTCCCGGGACAGGGGGACCTACGAGCAGTACTTC. It specifies CASSSRDRGTYEQYF. J is TRBJ2-7 and V is TRBV11-2, with TRBD1 matching 11 bases. CDR1 is SGHAT, CDR2 FQNNGV, per germline. Unmatched junction bases numbered 4, after V lost 4 bases and J lost 2 bases. CDR3 length: 15 residues.

This chain joins TRBV3-1 (or the pseudogene TRBV3-2) and TRBJ2-1; tentatively, D is TRBD2 (5 bases). Per germline, CDR1 LGHDT and CDR2 YNNKEL (reference sequence). The CDR3 has 15 amino acids. V lost 4 bases and J lost 8, with 18 bases in between. The CDR3 DNA sequence: TGTGCCAGCAGCCTAGTACTAGGCCTGGAGGATGAGCAGTTCTTC. Translation: CASSLVLGLEDEQFF.

This clone was observed a single time. V and J are TRBV11-2 and TRBJ2-2, with D maybe TRBD2 (6 bases). V lost 3 bases, J lost 4 bases, and 12 bases lay in between. The CDR3 covers 15 residues. The germline CDR1 and CDR2 sequences are SGHAT and FQNNGV. The CDR3 region has the DNA TGTGCCAGCAGCTTCAGGGAGGTCGGCACCGGGGAGCTGTTTTTT. Residues: CASSFREVGTGELFF.

The chain carries TRBV28 and TRBJ2-5, with 9 bases fitting TRBD1. CDR1 and CDR2 from the germline V gene are MDHEN and SYDVKM. V was pared by 4 bases and J by 1 base, with 7 bases of the junction left unmatched. The CDR3 length is 16 residues. CDR3 sequence: CASSSGTGFSQETQYF. In DNA, the CDR3 is TGTGCCAGCAGTTCCGGGACAGGGTTTTCCCAAGAGACCCAGTACTTC.

This chain links TRBV5-3 with TRBJ2-2; D is perhaps TRBD1 (6 bases). TRBV5-3 is flagged as an ORF with uncertain function. The CDR3 is made up of 15 amino acids. Trimming shortened V by 4 bases and J by 0 bases, and 10 bases separated the two germline ends. CDR3 in amino acids: CARSPQGPNTGELFF. The CDR3 DNA follows: TGTGCCAGAAGCCCTCAGGGGCCGAACACCGGGGAGCTGTTTTTT.

The chain has TRBV19 and TRBJ2-7, with D maybe TRBD2 (6 bases). Germline V gene data show CDR1 as LNHDA and CDR2 as SQIVND (reference sequence). V was cut by 1 base and J by 2 bases, with 6 bases left in between. This CDR3 region has 13 residues. The CDR3 reads CASSIAGAYEQYF. CDR3 coding DNA: TGTGCCAGTAGTATAGCGGGGGCCTACGAGCAGTACTTC.

The chain employs TRBV28 and TRBJ2-4; D perhaps matches TRBD1 (5 bases). The CDR3 totals 18 residues. Germline V gives CDR1 MDHEN, CDR2 SYDVKM. Trimming stripped 0 bases from V and 1 base from J, with 16 bases between. CDR3 in amino acids: CASSLWRTTGTAKNIQYF. The CDR3 DNA sequence: TGTGCCAGCAGTTTATGGCGCACTACAGGTACGGCCAAAAACATTCAGTACTTC.

The gene calls are TRBV29-1 and TRBJ2-7; 9 bases map to TRBD1. The germline V gene encodes CDR1 SQVTM and CDR2 ANQGSEA. The ends lost 4 bases at V and 4 bases at J; junction bases unmatched: 11. The CDR3 is 15 residues long. For the CDR3, the DNA is TGCAGCGTTGCCCCGGGACAGGGAAGGAGGTACGAGCAGTACTTC. Its protein is CSVAPGQGRRYEQYF.

The chain couples TRBV2 to TRBJ2-7; TRBD2 matches 10 bases. The length of the CDR3 is 11 residues. The ends lost 7 bases at V and 9 bases at J; junction bases unmatched: 3. The germline CDR1 and CDR2 sequences are SNHLY and FYNNEI. The CDR3 coding sequence is TGTGCCAGCACTCTAGCGGGGGCGCAGTACTTC. Amino acid sequence: CASTLAGAQYF. Filled out from reference TRBV2 and TRBJ2-7, the complete variable domain reads EPEVTQTPSHQVTQMGQEVILRCVPISNHLYFYWYRQILGQKVEFLVSFYNNEISEKSEIFDDQFSVERPDGSNFTLKIRSTKLEDSAMYFCASTLAGAQYFGPGTRLTVT.